Detailed here is one T cell receptor beta chain. The entry originates in a study of blood T cell repertoires in COVID-19. About the study: Specimens from acute and convalescent COVID-19 originated in the United States, Italy and Spain.

V lost 6 bases, J lost 3 bases, and 9 bases stayed unmatched. CDR1 and CDR2 (germline): KGHSH, LQKENI. This CDR3 has 15 amino acids. Individuals aged about 18 to 100 years were recruited from some 26 US areas. Clinical history as reported by participants underpinned cohort assignment. Assay: immunoSEQ multiplex PCR; the TCRdb copy retains only in-frame clones and omits some. The data hold 150,000 to 200,000 clones, with approximately 80% observed a single time. This sequence was found in a woman aged 55-69 years with acute COVID-19. The rearrangement links TRBV18 to TRBJ2-7; 9 bases are shared with TRBD1. The sequencing sample was made of PBMCs or T cells enriched from blood (not recorded which). Here the CDR3 DNA reads TGTGCCAGCTCTCCGGGACAGGGATCCCGCTACGAGCAGTACTTC. Translation: CASSPGQGSRYEQYF. The full variable domain, with the rest looked up from reference TRBV18 and TRBJ2-7, is NAGVMQNPRHLVRRRGQEARLRCSPMKGHSHVYWYRQLPEEGLKFMVYLQKENIIDESGMPKERFSAEFPKEGPSILRIQQVVRGDSAAYFCASSPGQGSRYEQYFGPGTRLTVT.